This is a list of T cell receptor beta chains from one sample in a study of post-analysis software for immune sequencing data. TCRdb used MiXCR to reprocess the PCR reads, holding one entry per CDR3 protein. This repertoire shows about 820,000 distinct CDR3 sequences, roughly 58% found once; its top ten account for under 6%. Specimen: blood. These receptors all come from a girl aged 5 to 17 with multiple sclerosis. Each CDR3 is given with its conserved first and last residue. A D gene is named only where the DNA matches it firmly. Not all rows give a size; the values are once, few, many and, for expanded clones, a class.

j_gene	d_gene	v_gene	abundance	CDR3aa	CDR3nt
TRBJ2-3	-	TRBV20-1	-	CSAALVRRGYTDTQYF	TGCAGTGCCGCCCTAGTTCGGCGGGGCTACACAGATACGCAGTATTTT
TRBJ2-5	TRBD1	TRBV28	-	CASSPGTGAAGETQYF	TGTGCCAGCAGCCCAGGGACAGGGGCGGCGGGAGAGACCCAGTACTTC
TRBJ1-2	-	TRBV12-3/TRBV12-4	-	CASRRTSNYGYTF	TGTGCCAGCAGGCGGACAAGCAACTATGGCTACACCTTC
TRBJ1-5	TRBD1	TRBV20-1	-	CSAPSSGTGEGQPQHF	TGCAGTGCTCCAAGTTCGGGGACAGGGGAGGGTCAGCCCCAGCATTTT
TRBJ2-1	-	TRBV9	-	CASSVIPGLHNEQFF	TGTGCCAGCAGCGTAATTCCGGGACTGCACAATGAGCAGTTCTTC
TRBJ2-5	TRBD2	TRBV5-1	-	CASSGTAGETQDF	TGCGCCAGCAGCGGAACCGCGGGGGAGACCCAGGACTTC
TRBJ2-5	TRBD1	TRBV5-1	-	CASSPPPIRQGRETQYF	TGCGCCAGCAGCCCTCCTCCTATCCGACAGGGCAGGGAGACCCAGTACTTC
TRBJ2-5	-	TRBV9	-	CASSARERPRETQYF	TGTGCCAGCAGCGCCCGGGAGCGGCCCCGGGAGACCCAGTACTTC
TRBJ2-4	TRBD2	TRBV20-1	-	CSAREGAGGDIQYF	TGCAGTGCTAGAGAGGGAGCGGGGGGGGACATTCAGTACTTC
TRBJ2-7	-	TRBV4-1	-	CASSHTGDIEQYF	TGCGCCAGCAGCCACACCGGGGACATCGAGCAGTACTTC
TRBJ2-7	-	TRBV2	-	CASGKGERSYEQYF	TGTGCCAGCGGAAAAGGGGAACGGTCTTACGAGCAGTACTTC
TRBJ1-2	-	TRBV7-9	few	CASSPAEPKYGYTF	TGTGCCAGCAGCCCCGCGGAGCCAAAATATGGCTACACCTTC
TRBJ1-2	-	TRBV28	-	CVSSLGTDIGYTF	TGTGTCAGCAGTTTGGGGACTGACATCGGCTACACCTTC
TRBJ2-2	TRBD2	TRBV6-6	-	CASSYTLAGETGELFF	TGTGCCAGCAGTTACACACTAGCGGGGGAAACCGGGGAGCTGTTTTTT
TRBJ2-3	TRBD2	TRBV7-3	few	CASSSATSGVTDTQYF	TGTGCCAGCAGCTCGGCCACTAGCGGGGTCACAGATACGCAGTATTTT
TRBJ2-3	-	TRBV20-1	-	CSARGAREWGTDTQYF	TGCAGTGCTAGAGGGGCGAGGGAGTGGGGCACAGATACGCAGTATTTT
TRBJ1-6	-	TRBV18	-	CASSPLPQVGNSPLHF	TGTGCCAGCTCGCCACTGCCCCAGGTGGGGAATTCACCCCTCCACTTT
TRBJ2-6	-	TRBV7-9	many	CASSYAGANVLTF	TGTGCCAGCAGCTATGCTGGGGCCAACGTCCTGACTTTC
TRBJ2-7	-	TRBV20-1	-	CSAFGGGGTYEQYF	TGCAGTGCCTTTGGGGGGGGCGGGACCTACGAGCAGTACTTC
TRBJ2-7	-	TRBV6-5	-	CASSYGLLPYEQYF	TGTGCCAGCAGTTACGGGTTGCTCCCCTACGAGCAGTACTTC
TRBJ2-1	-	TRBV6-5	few	CASSYSGKRGQFF	TGTGCCAGCAGTTACTCGGGCAAAAGAGGGCAGTTCTTC
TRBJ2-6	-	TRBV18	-	CASSPGPTVSGANVLTF	TGTGCCAGCTCTCCGGGACCCACAGTGTCCGGGGCCAACGTCCTGACTTTC
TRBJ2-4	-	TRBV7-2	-	CASSFSRGVNIQYF	TGTGCCAGCAGCTTCTCCAGGGGGGTAAACATTCAGTACTTC
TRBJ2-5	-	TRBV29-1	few	CSVEDPETQYF	TGCAGCGTTGAAGATCCAGAGACCCAGTACTTC
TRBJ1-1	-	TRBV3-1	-	CASSQDRTGRAFF	TGTGCCAGCAGCCAAGATCGAACAGGACGAGCTTTCTTT